This T cell receptor beta chain came from a study of cytomegalovirus exposure and HLA in healthy donors. Study conclusions and caveats: Certain sequence variants were highly shared and formed a cluster, and this cluster was likely a sequencing artifact.

Amplification used 60 Vbeta primers and 13 Jbeta primers. Sequencing was performed with immunoSEQ multiplex PCR; in TCRdb, only in-frame clones are kept and a portion is missing. The table has fewer than 150,000 clones, 60% to 85% seen once. Note on this clone: Its antigen is not known.

The V segment lost 0 bases and the J segment 5 bases; nucleotides outside the gene matches: 4. The CDR3 extends over 15 amino acids. Germline values: CDR1 MNHEY, CDR2 SVGAGI. The sample comprised PBMCs. This clonotype originated in a man aged 25-45 years in good health and CMV-seronegative. V usage is TRBV6-5 and J usage is TRBJ1-2, with 9 bases aligning to TRBD1. Here the CDR3 reads CASSYSTGGGYGYTF. Written as DNA, the CDR3 is TGTGCCAGCAGTTACTCGACAGGGGGAGGGTATGGCTACACCTTC.